This T cell receptor (beta chain) stems from a study of radiation and T cells in renal cell carcinoma. TCRdb's copy holds only in-frame clones and misses some; the assay was immunoSEQ multiplex PCR. The table has roughly 100,000 clones, 86% seen once. The time point is: baseline pretreatment blood. Treatment given: 15 Gy SBRT to primary tumor, nephrectomy 4 weeks later. Germline V gene sequence: CDR1 SEHNR, CDR2 FQNEAQ (reference sequence). V was clipped by 4 bases and J by 10 bases; unmatched bases: 15. This CDR3 has 17 residues. The sequencing here drew on blood, taken from a patient whose treatment included radiotherapy and nephrectomy. The sequence derives from a man aged 50-60 years with renal cell carcinoma. The chain links TRBV7-9 to TRBJ2-1; 11 bases agree with TRBD2. The CDR3: CASSSPLLAGVAWEQFF. CDR3 DNA sequence: TGTGCCAGCAGCTCCCCTTTACTAGCGGGAGTTGCGTGGGAGCAGTTCTTC.